Listed here is a single T cell receptor (beta chain). The antigen is unknown. Sequencing was performed with immunoSEQ multiplex PCR; in TCRdb, only in-frame clones are kept and a portion is missing. The data hold more than 1.2 million clones, with 98% to 99% observed a single time. Germline CDR1 and CDR2: SGHAT and FQNNGV. CDR3 length equals 16 residues. V was pared by 5 bases and J by 2 bases, with 16 bases between. The data are from a study of shared clonotypes between healthy human individuals. Donors, without exception, were Caucasian adults residing in Nashville, Tennessee. Study-wide points: A few donors showed sharing of about 4.7% of naive CD4 clonotypes. The study drew on few donors, limiting represented genetic and exposure-history diversity.

Sequenced sample: naive CD4+ T cells sorted from blood. Subset: CD45RA+ positively selected. This chain uses TRBV11-2 with TRBJ2-1; TRBD2 might be the D (6 bases). This clonotype was obtained from a man aged 25-40 years in good health. CDR3 in DNA: TGTGCCAGCAGCCCCAGGTCGGGAGTACCCTACAATGAGCAGTTCTTC. Amino acid sequence: CASSPRSGVPYNEQFF.